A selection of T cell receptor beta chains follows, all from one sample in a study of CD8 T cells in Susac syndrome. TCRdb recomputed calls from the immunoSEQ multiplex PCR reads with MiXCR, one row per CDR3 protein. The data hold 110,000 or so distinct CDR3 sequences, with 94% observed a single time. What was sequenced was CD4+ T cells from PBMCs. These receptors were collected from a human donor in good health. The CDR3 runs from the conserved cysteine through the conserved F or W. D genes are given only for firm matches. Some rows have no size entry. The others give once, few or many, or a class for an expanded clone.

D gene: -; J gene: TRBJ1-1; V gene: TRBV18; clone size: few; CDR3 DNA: TGTGCCAGCTCATCCCCTGGGGTGAACACTGAAGCTTTCTTT; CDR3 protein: CASSSPGVNTEAFF
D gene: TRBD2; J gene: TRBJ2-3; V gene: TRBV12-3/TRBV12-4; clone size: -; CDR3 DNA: TGTGCCAGCAGTATTAGCGGGACCAACACAGATACGCAGTATTTT; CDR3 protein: CASSISGTNTDTQYF
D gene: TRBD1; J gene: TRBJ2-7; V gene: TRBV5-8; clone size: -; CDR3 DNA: TGTGCCAGCAGCCCCCAGAGGCAGGGGGTCTACGAGCAGTACTTC; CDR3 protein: CASSPQRQGVYEQYF
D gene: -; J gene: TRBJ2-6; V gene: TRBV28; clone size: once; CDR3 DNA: TGTGCCAGCAAGGGTGTTTCGGGGAGCTCTGGGGCCAACGTCCTGACTTTC; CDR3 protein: CASKGVSGSSGANVLTF
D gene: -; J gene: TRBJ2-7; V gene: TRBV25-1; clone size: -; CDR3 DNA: TGTGCCAGCAGTAACCGGGCCTACGAGCAGTACTTC; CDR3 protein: CASSNRAYEQYF
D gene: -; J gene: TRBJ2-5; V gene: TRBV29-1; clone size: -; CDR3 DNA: TGCAGCGCAATGAAGGGGACGGAGACCCAGTACTTC; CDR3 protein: CSAMKGTETQYF
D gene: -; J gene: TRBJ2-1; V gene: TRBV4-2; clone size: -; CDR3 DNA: TGTGCCAGCAGCCCGACTGTCCGAGGTTCCTACAATGAGCAGTTCTTC; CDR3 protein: CASSPTVRGSYNEQFF
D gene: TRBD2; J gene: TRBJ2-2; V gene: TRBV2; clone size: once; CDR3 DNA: TGTGCCAGCAAACTAGCGGGGGACACCGGGGAGCTGTTTTTT; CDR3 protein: CASKLAGDTGELFF
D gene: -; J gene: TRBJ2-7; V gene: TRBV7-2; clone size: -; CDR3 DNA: TGTGCCAGCAGCCCTAGAGGTCAGGGCCTAACCTACGAGCAGTACTTC; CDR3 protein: CASSPRGQGLTYEQYF
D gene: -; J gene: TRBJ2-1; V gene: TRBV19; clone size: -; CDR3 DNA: TGTGCCAGTACGGCAGGGGCCTACAATGAGCAGTTCTTC; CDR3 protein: CASTAGAYNEQFF
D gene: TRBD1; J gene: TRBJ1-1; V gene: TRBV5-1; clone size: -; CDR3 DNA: TGCGCCAGCAGCTACGGGGACAGAGAGAACACTGAAGCTTTCTTT; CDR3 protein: CASSYGDRENTEAFF
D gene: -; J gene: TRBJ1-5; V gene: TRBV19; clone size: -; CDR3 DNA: TGTGCCAGTAGTCTGACAGGTAGCAATCAGCCCCAGCATTTT; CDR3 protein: CASSLTGSNQPQHF
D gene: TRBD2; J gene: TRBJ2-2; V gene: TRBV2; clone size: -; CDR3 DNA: TGTGCCAGCAGTGGGGAGGGACTACAGAACACCGGGGAGCTGTTTTTT; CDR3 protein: CASSGEGLQNTGELFF
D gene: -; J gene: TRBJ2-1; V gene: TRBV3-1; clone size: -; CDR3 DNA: TGTGCCAGCAGCCGGTGGAGCTCCTACAATGAGCAGTTCTTC; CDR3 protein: CASSRWSSYNEQFF
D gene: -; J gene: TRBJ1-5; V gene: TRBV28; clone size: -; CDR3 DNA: TGTGCCAGCAGTCGGCCATATAGCAATCAGCCCCAGCATTTT; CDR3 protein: CASSRPYSNQPQHF
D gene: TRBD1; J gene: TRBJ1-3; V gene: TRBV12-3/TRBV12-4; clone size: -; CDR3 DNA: TGTGCCAGCAGTGGGACAGACGTACCTGGAAACACCATATATTTT; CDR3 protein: CASSGTDVPGNTIYF
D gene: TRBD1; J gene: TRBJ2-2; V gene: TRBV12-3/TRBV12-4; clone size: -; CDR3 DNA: TGTGCCAGCCAGGCCGGACAGGGTCGGACCAGTGTGTTTTTT; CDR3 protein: CASQAGQGRTSVFF
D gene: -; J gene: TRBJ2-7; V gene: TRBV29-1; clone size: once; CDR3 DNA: TGCAGCGTCCTAAGGGCGAGGGGTCCCCGGGCCGAGCAGTACTTC; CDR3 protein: CSVLRARGPRAEQYF
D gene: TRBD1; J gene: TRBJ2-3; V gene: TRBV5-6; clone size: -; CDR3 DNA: TGTGCCAGCAGCGAAAAGACAGGGACCGGGTCAGATACGCAGTATTTT; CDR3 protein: CASSEKTGTGSDTQYF
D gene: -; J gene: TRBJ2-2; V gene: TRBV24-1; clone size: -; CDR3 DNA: TGTGCCACCAGTGATTTCGGGGGAGCGAACACCGGGGAGCTGTTTTTT; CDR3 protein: CATSDFGGANTGELFF
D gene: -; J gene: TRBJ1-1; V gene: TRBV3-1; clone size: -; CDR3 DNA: TGTGCCAGCAGGCTGGAAGAAAACACTGAAGCTTTCTTT; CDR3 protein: CASRLEENTEAFF
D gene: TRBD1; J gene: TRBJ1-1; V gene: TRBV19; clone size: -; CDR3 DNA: TGTGCCAGTAGTATACGGGCAGGGGGCGCGAGGGGACACACTGAAGCTTTCTTT; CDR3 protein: CASSIRAGGARGHTEAFF
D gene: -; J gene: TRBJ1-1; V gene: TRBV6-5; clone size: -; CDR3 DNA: TGTGCCAGCATCTCCACAGTGAACACTGAAGCTTTCTTT; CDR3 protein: CASISTVNTEAFF
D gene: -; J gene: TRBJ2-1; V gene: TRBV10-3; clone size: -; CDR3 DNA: TGTGCCATCAGTGCGTTTAGCGGATACAATGAGCAGTTCTTC; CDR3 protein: CAISAFSGYNEQFF
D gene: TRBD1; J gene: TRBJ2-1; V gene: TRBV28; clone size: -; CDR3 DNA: TGTGCCAGCAGTTTTAGTTGGACAGGGGGGGACAGGGGGCGCCACAATGAGCAGTTCTTC; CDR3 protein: CASSFSWTGGDRGRHNEQFF
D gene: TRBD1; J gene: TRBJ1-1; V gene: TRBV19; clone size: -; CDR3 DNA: TGTGCCAGTAGTAACCAGGGGGCCTTGAACACTGAAGCTTTCTTT; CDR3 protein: CASSNQGALNTEAFF
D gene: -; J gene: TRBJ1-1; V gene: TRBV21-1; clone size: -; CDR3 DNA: TGTGCCAGCACCGGAGGGGCCGGACCGAACACTGAAGCTTTCTTT; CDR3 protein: CASTGGAGPNTEAFF
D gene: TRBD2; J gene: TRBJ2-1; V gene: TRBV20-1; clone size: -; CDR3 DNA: TGCAGTGCTAGCCCACTAGCGGGAGTAGGTAATGAGCAGTTCTTC; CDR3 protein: CSASPLAGVGNEQFF
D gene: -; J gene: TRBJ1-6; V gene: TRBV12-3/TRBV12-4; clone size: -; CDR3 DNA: TGTGCCAGCAGACGGGGGTTTAGTAATTCACCCCTCCACTTT; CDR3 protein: CASRRGFSNSPLHF
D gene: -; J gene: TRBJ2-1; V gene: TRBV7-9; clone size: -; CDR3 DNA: TGTGCCAGCAGCGAGCCCCGGGACATAGCCAATGAGCAGTTCTTC; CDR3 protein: CASSEPRDIANEQFF
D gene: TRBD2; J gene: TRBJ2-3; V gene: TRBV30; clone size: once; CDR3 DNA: TGTGCCTGGAATAGCGGGGCAGATACGCAGTATTTT; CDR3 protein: CAWNSGADTQYF
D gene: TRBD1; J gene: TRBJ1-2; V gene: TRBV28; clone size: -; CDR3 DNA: TGTGCCAGCAGTTCGCCCGGACAGGGGGCATATTTAGGCTACACCTTC; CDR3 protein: CASSSPGQGAYLGYTF
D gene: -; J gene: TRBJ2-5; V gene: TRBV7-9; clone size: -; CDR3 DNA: TGTGCCAGCAGCTTAGCGTGGAGCTCCGGCCCCCAAGAGACCCAGTACTTC; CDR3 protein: CASSLAWSSGPQETQYF
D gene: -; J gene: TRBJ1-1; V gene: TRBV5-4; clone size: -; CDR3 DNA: TGTGCCAGCAGCTTGGACCCGAACACTGAAGCTTTCTTT; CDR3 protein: CASSLDPNTEAFF
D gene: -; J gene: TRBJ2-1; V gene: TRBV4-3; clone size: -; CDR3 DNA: TGCGCCAGCAGCCAAGATCCGCAGGATTACAATGAGCAGTTCTTC; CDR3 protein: CASSQDPQDYNEQFF
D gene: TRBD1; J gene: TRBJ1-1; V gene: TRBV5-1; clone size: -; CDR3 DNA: TGCGCCAGCAGCCCGACAGGGGTGAACACTGAAGCTTTCTTT; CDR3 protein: CASSPTGVNTEAFF